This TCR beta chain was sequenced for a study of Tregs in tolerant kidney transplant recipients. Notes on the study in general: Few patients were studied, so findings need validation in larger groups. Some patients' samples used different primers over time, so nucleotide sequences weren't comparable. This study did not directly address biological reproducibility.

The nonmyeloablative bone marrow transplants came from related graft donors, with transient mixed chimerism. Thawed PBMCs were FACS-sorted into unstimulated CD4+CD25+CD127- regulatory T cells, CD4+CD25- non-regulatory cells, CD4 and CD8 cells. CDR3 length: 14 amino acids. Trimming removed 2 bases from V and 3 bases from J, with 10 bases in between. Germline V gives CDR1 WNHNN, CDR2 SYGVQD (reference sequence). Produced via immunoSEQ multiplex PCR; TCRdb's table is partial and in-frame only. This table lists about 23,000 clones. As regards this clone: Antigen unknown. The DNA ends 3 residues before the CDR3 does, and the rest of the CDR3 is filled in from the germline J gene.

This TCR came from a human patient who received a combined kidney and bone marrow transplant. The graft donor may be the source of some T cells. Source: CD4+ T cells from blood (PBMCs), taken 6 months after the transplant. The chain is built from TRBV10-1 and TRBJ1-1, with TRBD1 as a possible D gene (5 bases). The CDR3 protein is CASSEGAMDTEAFF. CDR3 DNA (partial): TGCGCCAGCAGTGAGGGGGCGATGGACACTGAA.